A single sample gave rise to the 13 T cell receptor beta chains below, sequenced in a study of identical twins. TCRdb re-called the 5' RACE reads with MiXCR, one entry per CDR3 protein. The sample has around 340,000 distinct CDR3 sequences, around an eighth seen once. Separately, the same data were catalogued under a study of yellow fever vaccine responses in identical twins.

Input material: CD8+ T cells sorted from blood. These receptors originate from a woman aged 18-29 years in good health.

A note on this clonotype: This sequence may be a read error, since a much larger clone differs from it by one base. The chain has TRBV27 and TRBJ2-3, with 9 positions matching TRBD2. Germline CDR1 reads MNHEY; CDR2 reads SMNVEV (reference sequence). The CDR3 consists of 16 residues. CDR3 amino acids: CASSFLAGQSTDTQFF. CDR3 nucleotide sequence: TGTGCCAGCAGTTTCCTAGCGGGGCAAAGCACAGATACGCAGTTTTTT.

The gene calls are TRBV7-8 and TRBJ2-7; D perhaps matches TRBD1 (6 bases). The germline gives CDR1 SGHVS, CDR2 FQNEAQ. V was cut by 4 bases and J by 2 bases, with 9 bases left in between. The CDR3 totals 13 residues. The chain's CDR3 is CASSSSGAYEQYV. The DNA of the CDR3 is TGTGCCAGCAGCTCCTCAGGGGCCTACGAGCAGTACGTC.

This clonotype came up a few times. This chain joins TRBV12-3 or TRBV12-4 and TRBJ2-7, with 10 bases that match TRBD2. The CDR3 length is 15 residues. J was trimmed by 6 bases and V by 6 bases; bases with no gene match: 11. This CDR3 is CASSPRTSGFSEQYV. CDR3 nucleotide sequence: TGTGCCAGCAGCCCCAGGACTAGCGGTTTTTCCGAGCAGTACGTC.

This clonotype was observed a handful of times. The V gene is TRBV12-3 or TRBV12-4, the J gene TRBJ2-2; D uncertain. The CDR3 length is 13 residues. Trimming stripped 1 base from V and 7 bases from J, with 7 bases between. CDR3 nucleotides: TGTGCCAGCAGTTTAGGGTTTCTCGGGGAGCTGTTTTTT. This sequence encodes CASSLGFLGELFF.

This clonotype occurred a few times. The chain recombines TRBV24-1 with TRBJ2-5; D not certain. Germline loops: CDR1 KGHDR, CDR2 SFDVKD. The CDR3 has 13 residues. With 2 bases removed from V and 5 bases from J, the gap between germline ends came to 8 bases. The CDR3 loop is CATSDSRMETQYF. Written as DNA, the CDR3 is TGTGCCACCAGTGATTCGAGGATGGAGACCCAGTACTTC.

This clonotype was seen a few times. The J gene is TRBJ2-5, the V gene TRBV15, with a tentative D call TRBD2 (5 bases). This CDR3 comprises 14 residues. The germline V gene has CDR1 LNHNV and CDR2 YYDKDF (reference sequence). With 3 bases removed from V and 5 bases from J, the gap between germline ends came to 13 bases. This chain's CDR3 is CATSRGEGWETQYF. CDR3 DNA: TGTGCCACCAGCAGGGGAGAGGGATGGGAGACCCAGTACTTC.

This clonotype was seen ten or more times. V usage is TRBV29-1 and J usage is TRBJ2-7; tentatively, D is TRBD1 or TRBD2 (6 bases each). The CDR3 has 15 residues. The V end lost 4 bases, the J end lost 0 bases, and 16 bases lay between the germline ends. Germline V gene lookup returns CDR1 SQVTM and CDR2 ANQGSEA. CDR3 in DNA: TGCAGCGTTGGCGGGACAAGTAATCGCTCCTACGAGCAGTACTTC. Its protein is CSVGGTSNRSYEQYF.

This clonotype was seen many times. The rearrangement uses TRBV6-2 or TRBV6-3 and TRBJ2-3, with D possibly TRBD2 on 5 matching bases. The CDR3 covers 14 residues. Trimming took off 3 bases at V and 2 bases at J, with 9 bases between the two ends. Germline V CDR1 and CDR2: MNHEY, SVGEGT. The CDR3 spells CASSYRGSTDTQYF. CDR3 nucleotide sequence: TGTGCCAGCAGTTATCGGGGATCCACAGATACGCAGTATTTT.

This clonotype was counted at least ten times. The chain links TRBV12-3 or TRBV12-4 to TRBJ1-4, with D tentatively TRBD1 (5 bases). This CDR3 is built from 16 residues. V was cut by 6 bases and J by 7 bases, with 21 bases left in between. The CDR3 region is CASRSTGTRRAEKLFF. Written as DNA, the CDR3 is TGTGCCAGCAGATCTACCGGGACCCGAAGGGCTGAAAAACTGTTTTTT.

The chain links TRBV12-3 or TRBV12-4 to TRBJ1-1; D is unclear. The CDR3 is 15 amino acids. V gave up 0 bases and J gave up 3 bases, with 11 bases separating them. The CDR3 reads CASSLARWFDTEAFF. DNA for the CDR3: TGTGCCAGCAGTTTAGCGCGGTGGTTCGACACTGAAGCTTTCTTT.

The genes are TRBV7-9 and TRBJ2-1; tentatively, D is TRBD2 (5 bases). Trimming took off 5 bases at V and 8 bases at J, with 22 bases between the two ends. This CDR3 is built from 16 residues. Germline V CDR1 and CDR2: SEHNR, FQNEAQ (reference sequence). CDR3 bases: TGTGCCAGCAGCGGCCTAGCAATTAGATCTGTCGATGAGCAGTTCTTC. As protein: CASSGLAIRSVDEQFF.

The J gene is TRBJ2-7, the V gene TRBV6-1; D uncertain. Germline V CDR1 and CDR2: MNHNS, SASEGT. This CDR3 region has 13 residues. Trimming stripped 5 bases from V and 3 bases from J, with 11 bases between. This chain's CDR3 is CASSTLLNYEQYF. The CDR3 bases are TGTGCCAGCAGTACCCTACTAAACTACGAGCAGTACTTC.

In its sample, this clonotype was seen a few times. The genes are TRBV7-9 and TRBJ2-1; D uncertain. Germline V gene lookup returns CDR1 SEHNR and CDR2 FQNEAQ (reference sequence). V lost 1 base and J lost 10, with 14 bases in between. There are 14 residues in the CDR3. The CDR3, as DNA: TGTGCCAGCAGCTTAGACCCCAGCTTGAGAGAGCAGTTCTTC. This encodes CASSLDPSLREQFF.